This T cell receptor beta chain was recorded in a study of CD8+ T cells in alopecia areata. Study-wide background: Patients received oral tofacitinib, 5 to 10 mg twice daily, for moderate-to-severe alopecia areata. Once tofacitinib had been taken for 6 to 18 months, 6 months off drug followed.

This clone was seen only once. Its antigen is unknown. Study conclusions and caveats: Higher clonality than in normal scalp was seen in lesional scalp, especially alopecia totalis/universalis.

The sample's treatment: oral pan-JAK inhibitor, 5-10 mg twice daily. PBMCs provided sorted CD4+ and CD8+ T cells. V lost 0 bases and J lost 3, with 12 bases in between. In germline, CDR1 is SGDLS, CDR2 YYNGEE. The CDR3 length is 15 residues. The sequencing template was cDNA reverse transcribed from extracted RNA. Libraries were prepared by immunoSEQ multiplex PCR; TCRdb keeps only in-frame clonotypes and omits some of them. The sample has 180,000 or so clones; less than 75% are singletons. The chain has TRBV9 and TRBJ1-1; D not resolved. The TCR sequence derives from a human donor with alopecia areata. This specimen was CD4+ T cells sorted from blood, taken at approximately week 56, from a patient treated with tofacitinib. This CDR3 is CASSVEGGMYTEAFF. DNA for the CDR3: TGTGCCAGCAGCGTAGAAGGAGGGATGTACACTGAAGCTTTCTTT.